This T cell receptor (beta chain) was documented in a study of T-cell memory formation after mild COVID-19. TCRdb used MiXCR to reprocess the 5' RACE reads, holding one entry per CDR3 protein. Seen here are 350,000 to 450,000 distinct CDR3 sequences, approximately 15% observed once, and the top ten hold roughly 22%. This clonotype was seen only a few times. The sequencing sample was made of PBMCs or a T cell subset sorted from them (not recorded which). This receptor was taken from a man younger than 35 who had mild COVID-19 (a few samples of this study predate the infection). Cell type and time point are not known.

CDR3 in amino acids: CASSLDSQETQYF. The DNA for the CDR3 is TGCGCCAGCAGCCTGGACAGCCAAGAGACCCAGTACTTC. The V and J genes are TRBV4-3 and TRBJ2-5; perhaps TRBD1 as D (6 bases). The V end was cut by 4 bases, the J end by 1 base, with 7 bases between. This CDR3 spans 13 amino acids. Germline assignment: CDR1 LGHNA and CDR2 YSLEER.